These T cell receptor beta chains were read from a single sample in a study of type 1 and type 2 diabetes patients. TCRdb re-called the multiplex PCR reads with MiXCR, one entry per CDR3 protein. The sample contains under 300,000 distinct CDR3 sequences, around 47% of which appear only once. Specimen: peripheral blood mononuclear cells (PBMCs). These receptors were obtained from a man between 18 and 29 years old with type 2 diabetes. Each CDR3 is given with its conserved first and last residue. Fields, in order: J gene, V gene, clone size, D gene, CDR3 protein, CDR3 DNA. A D gene is named only where the DNA matches it firmly. Where a row states a size, it is once, few, many or the class of an expanded clone; other rows omit it.

>TRBJ2-3|TRBV2|-|TRBD1
CASSAWDRTDTQYF
TGTGCCAGCAGTGCATGGGACAGGACAGATACGCAGTATTTT
>TRBJ2-5|TRBV2|many|TRBD2
CASSTGTSEYF
TGTGCCAGCAGCACCGGGACTAGCGAGTACTTC
>TRBJ2-7|TRBV10-1|-|TRBD1
CASSTGDDYEQYF
TGCGCCAGCAGCACAGGGGATGACTACGAGCAGTACTTC
>TRBJ2-5|TRBV19|-|-
CASSNVGETQYF
TGTGCCAGTAGTAACGTGGGAGAGACCCAGTACTTC
>TRBJ2-2|TRBV7-2|many|-
CASSLMGRELFF
TGTGCCAGCAGCTTAATGGGAAGGGAGCTGTTTTTT
>TRBJ1-1|TRBV29-1|-|TRBD1
CSAGTGTGSTEAFF
TGCAGCGCCGGAACCGGGACAGGGAGCACTGAAGCTTTCTTT
>TRBJ2-2|TRBV12-3/TRBV12-4|-|-
CATLNTGELFF
TGTGCCACCCTGAACACCGGGGAGCTGTTTTTT
>TRBJ1-6|TRBV5-1|many|TRBD1
CASSLSGTENSPLHF
TGTGCCAGCAGCCTATCAGGGACAGAAAATTCACCCCTCCACTTT
>TRBJ1-2|TRBV29-1|few|TRBD1
CSVEPGGKGVGYTF
TGCAGCGTTGAACCAGGGGGCAAAGGAGTTGGCTACACCTTC
>TRBJ2-7|TRBV10-3|many|-
CAASGSRYEQYF
TGTGCCGCGTCGGGCAGTCGCTACGAGCAGTACTTC
>TRBJ2-7|TRBV10-2|-|-
CASSDGAMDGEQYF
TGCGCCAGCAGTGACGGGGCTATGGATGGGGAGCAGTACTTC
>TRBJ1-2|TRBV7-2|-|TRBD1
CASSAGQWDGYTF
TGTGCCAGCAGCGCGGGACAGTGGGACGGCTACACCTTC
>TRBJ1-6|TRBV20-1|-|-
CSAQRRPASYNSPLHF
TGCAGTGCTCAAAGACGGCCAGCCTCCTATAATTCACCCCTCCACTTT
>TRBJ1-4|TRBV10-3|many|-
CAKLGQSSNEKLFF
TGTGCCAAACTCGGACAGAGCTCTAATGAAAAACTGTTTTTT
>TRBJ1-5|TRBV5-1|-|-
CASSLVAGPNQPQHF
TGCGCCAGCAGCTTGGTGGCAGGTCCCAATCAGCCCCAGCATTTT
>TRBJ1-5|TRBV5-1|-|-
CASSPTHLDQPQHF
TGCGCCAGCAGCCCGACTCACCTTGATCAGCCCCAGCATTTT
>TRBJ1-2|TRBV7-2|-|TRBD1
CASSLVQGAGYGYTF
TGTGCCAGCAGCTTAGTTCAGGGGGCCGGCTATGGCTACACCTTC
>TRBJ1-2|TRBV20-1|many|-
CSAEAPNYGYTF
TGCAGTGCTGAGGCGCCTAACTATGGCTACACCTTC
>TRBJ2-5|TRBV11-2|-|-
CASTKQETQYF
TGTGCCAGCACCAAACAAGAGACCCAGTACTTC
>TRBJ2-7|TRBV5-1|once|-
CASSYGPNYEQYF
TGCGCCAGCAGCTATGGACCAAATTACGAGCAGTACTTC
>TRBJ1-1|TRBV2|-|TRBD1
CASSPGQTTGAFF
TGTGCCAGCAGTCCGGGACAGACAACTGGAGCTTTCTTT
>TRBJ2-7|TRBV20-1|-|-
CSARDRGKGTYEQYF
TGCAGTGCTAGAGATCGGGGGAAGGGGACCTACGAGCAGTACTTC
>TRBJ2-1|TRBV14|-|-
CASSQAIAREDEQFF
TGTGCCAGCAGCCAAGCGATCGCCAGGGAGGATGAGCAGTTCTTC
>TRBJ2-7|TRBV12-3/TRBV12-4|-|TRBD1
CASSFPPGQVYEQYF
TGTGCCAGCAGTTTCCCCCCGGGACAGGTGTACGAGCAGTACTTC
>TRBJ2-2|TRBV19|few|-
CASRGWLSNTGELFF
TGTGCCAGTCGGGGGTGGCTATCGAACACCGGGGAGCTGTTTTTT
>TRBJ2-7|TRBV19|many|TRBD1
CASSLGQSSYEQYF
TGTGCCAGTAGTTTGGGACAGAGCTCCTACGAGCAGTACTTC
>TRBJ2-7|TRBV11-3|once|TRBD2
CASRAGTSVYEQYF
TGTGCCAGCAGGGCAGGGACTAGCGTCTACGAGCAGTACTTC
>TRBJ1-6|TRBV20-1|-|TRBD1
CSARGGQYSPLHF
TGCAGTGCTAGGGGGGGACAGTATTCACCCCTCCACTTT
>TRBJ2-1|TRBV19|-|TRBD2
CASSFSGSYNEQFF
TGTGCCAGTAGTTTTAGCGGGAGCTACAATGAGCAGTTCTTC
>TRBJ1-2|TRBV7-2|-|-
CASSPTASCGYTF
TGTGCCAGCAGTCCGACAGCATCCTGTGGCTACACCTTC
>TRBJ1-2|TRBV20-1|-|-
CSAYGYTF
TGCTCAGCGTATGGCTACACCTTC
>TRBJ1-5|TRBV15|-|-
CATSRVIFNQPQHF
TGTGCCACCAGCAGAGTGATTTTCAATCAGCCCCAGCATTTT
>TRBJ2-2|TRBV6-5|few|-
CASKRQDTGELFF
TGTGCCAGCAAAAGACAAGACACCGGGGAGCTGTTTTTT
>TRBJ1-5|TRBV7-2|few|TRBD1
CASSPTRGQGQPQHF
TGTGCCAGCAGCCCTACAAGGGGACAGGGACAGCCCCAGCATTTT
>TRBJ2-3|TRBV30|-|TRBD2
CAWITGLAGGPTDTQYF
TGTGCCTGGATTACGGGACTAGCGGGGGGCCCCACAGATACGCAGTATTTT
>TRBJ1-1|TRBV6-6|-|-
CASKANTEAFF
TGTGCCAGCAAAGCAAACACTGAAGCTTTCTTT